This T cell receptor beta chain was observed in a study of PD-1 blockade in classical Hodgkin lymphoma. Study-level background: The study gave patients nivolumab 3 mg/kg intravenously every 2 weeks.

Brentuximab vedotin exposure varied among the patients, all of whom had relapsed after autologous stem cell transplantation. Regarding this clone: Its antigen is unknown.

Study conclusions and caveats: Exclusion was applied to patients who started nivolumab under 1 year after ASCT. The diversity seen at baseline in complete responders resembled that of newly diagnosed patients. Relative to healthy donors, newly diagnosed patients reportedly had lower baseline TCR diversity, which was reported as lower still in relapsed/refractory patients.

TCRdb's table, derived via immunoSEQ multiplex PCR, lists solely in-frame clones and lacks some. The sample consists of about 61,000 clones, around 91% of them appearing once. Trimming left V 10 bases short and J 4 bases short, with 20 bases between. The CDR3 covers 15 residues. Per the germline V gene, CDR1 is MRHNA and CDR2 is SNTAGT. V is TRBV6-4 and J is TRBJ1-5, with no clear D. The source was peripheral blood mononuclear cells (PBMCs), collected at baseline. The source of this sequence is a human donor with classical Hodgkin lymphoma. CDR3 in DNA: TGTGCCACCGAGGGCGCCCCAAAAAAGAATCAGCCCCAGCATTTT. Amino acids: CATEGAPKKNQPQHF.